These 3 T cell receptor beta chains came from one sample sequenced in a study of CD8 T cells in ankylosing spondylitis (dated by TCRdb to 2016 to 2017). What the authors observed across the whole study: A TCR beta motif made up of several highly homologous amino acid variants appeared to be characteristic of blood from ankylosing spondylitis patients.

The library was produced with 5' RACE. For sequencing, an Illumina HiSeq 2500 was employed. TCRdb ran its own pipeline on the public reads, namely fastp trimming at Q25 and MiXCR clone calling, and kept in-frame beta chains. Each CDR3 protein gets just one entry, which takes the most common genes and DNA from the rows behind it. Within this sample are about 220,000 distinct CDR3 sequences, with 6% to 8.5% of them counted one time only. The ten largest clones add up to 13% to 15% of the sample. The antigens these receptors bind are not known. The sequenced sample was blood, either unsorted or a sorted T cell fraction (not recorded which). These receptors were taken from a male donor with ankylosing spondylitis.

The sample holds many counts of this clonotype. The chain has TRBV10-1 and TRBJ1-5; D unclear. Trimming shortened V by 3 bases and J by 6 bases, and 9 bases separated the two germline ends. The CDR3 has 13 amino acids. Germline CDR1 and CDR2: WNHNN and SYGVQD (reference sequence). In DNA, the CDR3 is TGCGCCAGCAGTGACGGGAATGGTCAGCCCCAGCATTTT. Encoded protein: CASSDGNGQPQHF.

This clonotype was seen ten or more times. The gene calls are TRBV5-1 and TRBJ1-2, with 8 bases lining up with TRBD1. Germline V gene lookup returns CDR1 SGHRS and CDR2 YFSETQ. The V segment lost 4 bases and the J segment 2 bases; nucleotides outside the gene matches: 7. The CDR3 extends over 15 amino acids. In DNA form, the CDR3 reads TGCGCCAGCAGCCCCCGGCAGGGGGCAAACTATGGCTACACCTTC. This sequence encodes CASSPRQGANYGYTF.

Many counts were recorded for this clonotype. The chain is built from TRBV4-3 and TRBJ1-4; no reliable D call. Looked up from germline, CDR1 is LGHNA and CDR2 is YSLEER. The germline V and J ends were trimmed by 0 bases and 3 bases, with 14 bases remaining between them. The CDR3 is 17 residues long. CDR3 amino acids: CASSQDLTLISNEKLFF. In DNA, the CDR3 is TGCGCCAGCAGCCAAGACCTTACATTAATCTCTAATGAAAAACTGTTTTTT.